Each of the 2 T cell receptor beta chains below was sequenced from the same sample in a study of blood T cells in healthy people across ages. The second PCR ran 7 to 11 cycles with a sample-barcoded 5' primer and J-beta primers. TCRdb called the 5' RACE reads again in MiXCR, with one record for every CDR3 protein. The sample holds about 780,000 distinct CDR3 sequences, roughly 46% seen once. Sequencing was performed on blood. The origin of the receptors is an older man in good health.

This clonotype occurred many times. This chain uses TRBV20-1 with TRBJ2-1, with D possibly TRBD2 on 5 matching bases. V lost 1 base and J lost 0, with 7 bases in between. The germline CDR1 and CDR2 sequences are DFQATT and SNEGSKA (reference sequence). This CDR3 contains 14 residues. The CDR3 here is CSARVAGSYNEQFF. CDR3 sequence (DNA): TGCAGTGCTAGAGTGGCGGGCTCCTACAATGAGCAGTTCTTC.

This clonotype was recorded once. V is TRBV27 and J is TRBJ1-1; possible D gene TRBD1, 6 bases. The CDR3 contains 14 residues. The V gene's germline CDR1 is MNHEY and CDR2 SMNVEV (reference sequence). Trimming stripped 4 bases from V and 2 bases from J, with 11 bases between. The CDR3 coding sequence is TGTGCCAGCAGTTGGGTGGGGGGCAACACTGAAGCTTTCTTT. It encodes CASSWVGGNTEAFF.